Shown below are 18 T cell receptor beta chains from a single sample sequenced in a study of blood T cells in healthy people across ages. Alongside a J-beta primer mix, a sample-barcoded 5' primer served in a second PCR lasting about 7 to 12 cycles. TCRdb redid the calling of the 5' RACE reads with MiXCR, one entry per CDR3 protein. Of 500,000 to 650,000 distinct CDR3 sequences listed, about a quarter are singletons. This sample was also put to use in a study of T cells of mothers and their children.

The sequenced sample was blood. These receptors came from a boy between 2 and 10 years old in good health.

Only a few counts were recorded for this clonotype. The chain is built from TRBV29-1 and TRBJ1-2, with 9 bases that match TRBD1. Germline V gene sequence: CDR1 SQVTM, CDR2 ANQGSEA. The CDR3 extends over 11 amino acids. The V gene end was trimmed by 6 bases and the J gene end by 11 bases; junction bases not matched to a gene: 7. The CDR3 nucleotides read TGCAGCGTGGGACAGGGAGGGGGTTACACCTTC. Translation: CSVGQGGGYTF.

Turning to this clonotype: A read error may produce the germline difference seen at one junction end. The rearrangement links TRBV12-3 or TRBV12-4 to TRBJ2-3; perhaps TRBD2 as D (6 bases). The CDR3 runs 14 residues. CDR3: CASSASASTDTEYF. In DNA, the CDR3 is TGTGCCAGCAGCGCTAGCGCCAGCACAGATACGGAGTATTTT.

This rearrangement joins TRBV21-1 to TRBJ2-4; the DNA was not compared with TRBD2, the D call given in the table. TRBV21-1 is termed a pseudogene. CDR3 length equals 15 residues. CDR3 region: CASSKVAGGKNIQYF. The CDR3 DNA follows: TGTGCCAGCAGCAAAGTGGCGGGGGGCAAAAACATTCAGTACTTC.

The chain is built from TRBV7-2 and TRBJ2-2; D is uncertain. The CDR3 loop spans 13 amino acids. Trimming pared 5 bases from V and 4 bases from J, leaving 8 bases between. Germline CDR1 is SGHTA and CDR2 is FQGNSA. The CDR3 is CASSVVVTGELFF. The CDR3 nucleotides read TGTGCCAGCAGCGTAGTTGTCACCGGGGAGCTGTTTTTT.

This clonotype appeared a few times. The CDR3 here is CSVVAGNQETQYF. In DNA form, the CDR3 reads TGCAGCGTTGTTGCAGGGAACCAAGAGACCCAGTACTTC. The genes are TRBV29-1 and TRBJ2-5; D might be TRBD1 (5 bases). Looked up from germline, CDR1 is SQVTM and CDR2 is ANQGSEA. This CDR3 region has 13 residues. The ends were cut back, 4 bases at V and 0 bases at J, with 9 bases in the middle.

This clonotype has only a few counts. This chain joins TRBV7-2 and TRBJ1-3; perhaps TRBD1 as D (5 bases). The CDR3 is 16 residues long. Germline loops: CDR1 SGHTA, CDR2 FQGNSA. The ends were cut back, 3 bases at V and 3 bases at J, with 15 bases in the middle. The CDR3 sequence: CASSFQTARVGNTIYF. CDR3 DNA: TGTGCCAGCAGCTTCCAGACAGCCAGGGTTGGAAACACCATATATTTT.

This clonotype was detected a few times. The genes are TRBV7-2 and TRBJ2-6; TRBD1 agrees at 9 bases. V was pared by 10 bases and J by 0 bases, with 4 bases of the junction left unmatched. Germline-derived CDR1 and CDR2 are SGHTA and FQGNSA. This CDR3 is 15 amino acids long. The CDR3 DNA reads TGTGCCATCACGACAGGGGGCTCTGGGGCCAACGTCCTGACTTTC. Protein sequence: CAITTGGSGANVLTF.

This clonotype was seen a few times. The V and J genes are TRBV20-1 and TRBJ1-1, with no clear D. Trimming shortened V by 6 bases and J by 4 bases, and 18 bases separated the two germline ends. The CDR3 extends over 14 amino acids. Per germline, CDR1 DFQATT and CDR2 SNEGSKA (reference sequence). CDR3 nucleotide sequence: TGCAGTGCCCCTACGGGAGGGTGGTTCACTGAAGCTTTCTTT. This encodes CSAPTGGWFTEAFF.

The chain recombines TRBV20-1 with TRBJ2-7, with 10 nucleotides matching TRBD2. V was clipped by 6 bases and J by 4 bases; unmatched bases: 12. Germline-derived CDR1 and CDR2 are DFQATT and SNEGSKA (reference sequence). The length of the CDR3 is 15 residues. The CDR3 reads CSAASGLAKTYEQYF. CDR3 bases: TGCAGTGCAGCATCGGGACTAGCGAAAACTTACGAGCAGTACTTC.

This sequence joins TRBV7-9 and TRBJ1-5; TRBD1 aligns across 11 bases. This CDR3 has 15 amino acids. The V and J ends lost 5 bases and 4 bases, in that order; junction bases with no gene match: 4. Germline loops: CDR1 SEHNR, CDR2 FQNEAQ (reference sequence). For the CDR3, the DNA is TGTGCCAGCAGCCAGGACAGGGGGCGTAATCAGCCCCAGCATTTT. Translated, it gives CASSQDRGRNQPQHF.

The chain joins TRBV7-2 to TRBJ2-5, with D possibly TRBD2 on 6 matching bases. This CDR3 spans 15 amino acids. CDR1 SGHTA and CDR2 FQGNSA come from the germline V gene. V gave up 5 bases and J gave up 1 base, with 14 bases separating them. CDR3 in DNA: TGTGCCAGCAGCGCGACTAGGGTGGGCCAAGAGACCCAGTACTTC. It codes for CASSATRVGQETQYF.

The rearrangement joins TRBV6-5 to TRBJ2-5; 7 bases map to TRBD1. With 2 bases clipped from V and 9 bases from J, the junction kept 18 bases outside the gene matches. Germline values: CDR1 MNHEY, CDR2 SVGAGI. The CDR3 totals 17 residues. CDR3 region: CASSYQKGQPRSQAQYF. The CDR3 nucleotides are TGTGCCAGCAGTTACCAGAAGGGACAGCCGCGATCCCAGGCCCAGTACTTC.

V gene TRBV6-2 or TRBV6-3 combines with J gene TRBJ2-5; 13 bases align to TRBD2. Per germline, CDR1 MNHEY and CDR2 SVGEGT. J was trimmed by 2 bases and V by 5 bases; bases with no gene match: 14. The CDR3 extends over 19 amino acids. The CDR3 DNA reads TGTGCCAGCAGTATGTCACTAGCGGGAGGGCCGCGGGTACAAGAGACCCAGTACTTC. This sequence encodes CASSMSLAGGPRVQETQYF.

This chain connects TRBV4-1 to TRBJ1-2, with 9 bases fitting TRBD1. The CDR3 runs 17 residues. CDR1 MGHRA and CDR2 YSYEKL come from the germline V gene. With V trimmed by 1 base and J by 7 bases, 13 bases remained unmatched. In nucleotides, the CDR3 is TGCGCCAGCAGCCAAGGTTTCAGCCACAGGGGACAGGGTGGCTACACCTTC. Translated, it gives CASSQGFSHRGQGGYTF.

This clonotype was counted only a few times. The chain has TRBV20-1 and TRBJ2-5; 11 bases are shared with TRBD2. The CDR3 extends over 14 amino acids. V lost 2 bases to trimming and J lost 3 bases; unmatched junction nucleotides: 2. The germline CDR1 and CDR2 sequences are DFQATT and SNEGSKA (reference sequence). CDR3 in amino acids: CSARQLAGEETQYF. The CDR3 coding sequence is TGCAGTGCTAGACAACTAGCGGGAGAAGAGACCCAGTACTTC.

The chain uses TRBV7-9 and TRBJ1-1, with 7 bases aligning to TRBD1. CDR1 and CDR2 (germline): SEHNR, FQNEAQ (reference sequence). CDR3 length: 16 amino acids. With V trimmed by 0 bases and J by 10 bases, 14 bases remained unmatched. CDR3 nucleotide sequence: TGTGCCAGCAGCTTAGCCGGGACAGCCCTCCTCGGAGGAGCTTTCTTT. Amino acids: CASSLAGTALLGGAFF.

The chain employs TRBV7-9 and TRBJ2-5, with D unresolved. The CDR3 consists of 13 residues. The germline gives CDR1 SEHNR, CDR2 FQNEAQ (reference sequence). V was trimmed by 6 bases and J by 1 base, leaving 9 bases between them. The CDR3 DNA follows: TGTGCCAGCAGTCCCGAGAGCCAAGAGACCCAGTACTTC. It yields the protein CASSPESQETQYF.

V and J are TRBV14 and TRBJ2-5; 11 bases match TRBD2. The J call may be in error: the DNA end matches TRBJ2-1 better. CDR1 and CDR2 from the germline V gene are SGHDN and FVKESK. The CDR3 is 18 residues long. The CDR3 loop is CASSQWGITSGGNNEQFF. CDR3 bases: TGTGCCAGCAGCCAATGGGGAATTACTAGCGGGGGCAACAATGAGCAGTTCTTC.